These T cell receptor beta chains were read from a single sample in a study of blood T cell repertoires in COVID-19. Assay: immunoSEQ multiplex PCR; the TCRdb copy retains only in-frame clones and omits some. The repertoire holds about 190,000 clones, around 85% seen once, with around 1.9% in the top ten. The specimen was peripheral blood. Source of these receptors: a man aged 65-85 years with active or convalescent COVID-19. CDR3s include the opening cysteine and the closing phenylalanine or tryptophan. D genes are given only for firm matches. Rows may omit the clone size; those that give it use once, few, many or a size class.

clone_size	v_call	d_call	j_call	cdr3_nt	cdr3_aa
NA	TRBV7-2	NA	TRBJ2-1	TGTGCCAGCAGCTTAGAGGTAACGGGAGCCTACAATGAGCAGTTCTTC	CASSLEVTGAYNEQFF
NA	TRBV6-5	NA	TRBJ2-1	TGTGCCAGCAGAGGGGTCGGTGGTGAGCAGTTCTTC	CASRGVGGEQFF
NA	TRBV7-9	NA	TRBJ1-2	TGTGCCAGCAGCCCAGGTCAGGGGACCTATGGCTACACCTTC	CASSPGQGTYGYTF
NA	TRBV5-5	NA	TRBJ1-5	TGTGCCAGCAGCCCCCTAGTTTTGGGGGGTTCTCAGCCCCAGCATTTT	CASSPLVLGGSQPQHF
NA	TRBV2	TRBD1	TRBJ2-3	TGTGCCAGCAGAAAGACAGGGGTAGATACGCAGTATTTT	CASRKTGVDTQYF
NA	TRBV4-3	NA	TRBJ2-6	TGCGCCAGCAGCCAAGATCAGGCAGGCCCCTCTGGGGCCAACGTCCTGACTTTC	CASSQDQAGPSGANVLTF
NA	TRBV10-2	TRBD2	TRBJ2-3	TGCGCCAGCAGTCGAGCGGGGTTAGATACGCAGTATTTT	CASSRAGLDTQYF
NA	TRBV6-2/TRBV6-3	NA	TRBJ1-5	TGTGCCAGCAGTGCCCCCGGTTGGCAGGGCCCGCATCAGCCCCAGCATTTT	CASSAPGWQGPHQPQHF
NA	TRBV7-9	NA	TRBJ1-5	TGTGCCAGCAGCTTAGCCGGGACACCTAATCAGCCCCAGCATTTT	CASSLAGTPNQPQHF
NA	TRBV3-1/TRBV3-2	NA	TRBJ2-1	TGTGCCAGCAGCCAAGAGAGGGGGGGCGAGCAGTTCTTC	CASSQERGGEQFF
NA	TRBV28	TRBD1	TRBJ1-3	TGTGCCAGCACCCTGGGGGGACAGGGAGGGGACACCATATATTTT	CASTLGGQGGDTIYF
NA	TRBV5-8	TRBD1	TRBJ1-2	TGTGCCAGCAGCGTGACCGGGACAGCCGACTATGGCTACACCTTC	CASSVTGTADYGYTF
NA	TRBV6-6	NA	TRBJ1-3	TGTGCCAGCAGTCCTTGGGAGGGACTAGGCTCTGGAAACACCATATATTTT	CASSPWEGLGSGNTIYF
NA	TRBV28	NA	TRBJ1-5	TGTGCCAGCACCCCCGAACCAGACAGGAACAATCAGCCCCAGCATTTT	CASTPEPDRNNQPQHF
NA	TRBV5-1	TRBD2	TRBJ2-2	TGCGCCAGCAGCTTGGAGGCTAGCGGGACGGGCGGGGAGCTGTTTTTT	CASSLEASGTGGELFF
NA	TRBV9	NA	TRBJ1-2	TGTGCCAGCAGCGCCCCCGGAGGCGGGGGCCCGGGGGGCTACACCTTC	CASSAPGGGGPGGYTF
NA	TRBV7-6	TRBD1	TRBJ1-4	TGTGCCAGCCGAGGGGGCCCGGGAGGGGAACTGTTTTTT	CASRGGPGGELFF
NA	TRBV14	NA	TRBJ2-7	TGTGCCAGCAGCCAAGTAAACAGGGACTACGAGCAGTACTTC	CASSQVNRDYEQYF
NA	TRBV18	NA	TRBJ2-5	TGTGCCAGCTCACCCGTTACGGGTTCGTCGGAGACCCAGTACTTC	CASSPVTGSSETQYF
NA	TRBV5-1	NA	TRBJ2-6	TGCGCCAGCACCGCGGGGACGTTATCGGATCCTGGGGCCAACGTCCTGACTTTC	CASTAGTLSDPGANVLTF
once	TRBV30	NA	TRBJ1-4	TGTGCCTGGGCGGACCAAGGGAGTGAAAAACTGTTTTTT	CAWADQGSEKLFF
NA	TRBV6-5	NA	TRBJ2-5	TGTGCCAGCAGCCACAGGCTGGGAGAGACCCAGTACTTC	CASSHRLGETQYF
NA	TRBV7-9	TRBD1	TRBJ1-4	TGTGCCAGCAGCTTCTCAGGGGGTCAGGGGGCTGAAAAACTGTTTTTT	CASSFSGGQGAEKLFF
NA	TRBV27	TRBD2	TRBJ2-7	TGTGCCAGCCGATTCCGGGAGGGCGGCTACGAGCAGTACTTC	CASRFREGGYEQYF
NA	TRBV11-1	TRBD1	TRBJ2-7	TGTGCCAGCAGCTCCGGGACAGGGAGAACCTACGAGCAGTACTTC	CASSSGTGRTYEQYF
few	TRBV5-1	NA	TRBJ1-4	TGCGCCAGCAGCTCCGGGACACTAACAACTAATGAAAAACTGTTTTTT	CASSSGTLTTNEKLFF
NA	TRBV6-6	TRBD1	TRBJ2-7	TGTGCCAGCAGGGTCCGGGGGACAGGGAAATCCTACGAGCAGTACTTC	CASRVRGTGKSYEQYF
NA	TRBV3-1/TRBV3-2	TRBD2	TRBJ2-7	TGTGCCAGCAGCTCACTAGCGGGGTACGAGCAGTACTTC	CASSSLAGYEQYF
NA	TRBV5-8	NA	TRBJ1-5	TGTGCCAGCAGGGGGACACCGGATCAGCCCCAGCATTTT	CASRGTPDQPQHF